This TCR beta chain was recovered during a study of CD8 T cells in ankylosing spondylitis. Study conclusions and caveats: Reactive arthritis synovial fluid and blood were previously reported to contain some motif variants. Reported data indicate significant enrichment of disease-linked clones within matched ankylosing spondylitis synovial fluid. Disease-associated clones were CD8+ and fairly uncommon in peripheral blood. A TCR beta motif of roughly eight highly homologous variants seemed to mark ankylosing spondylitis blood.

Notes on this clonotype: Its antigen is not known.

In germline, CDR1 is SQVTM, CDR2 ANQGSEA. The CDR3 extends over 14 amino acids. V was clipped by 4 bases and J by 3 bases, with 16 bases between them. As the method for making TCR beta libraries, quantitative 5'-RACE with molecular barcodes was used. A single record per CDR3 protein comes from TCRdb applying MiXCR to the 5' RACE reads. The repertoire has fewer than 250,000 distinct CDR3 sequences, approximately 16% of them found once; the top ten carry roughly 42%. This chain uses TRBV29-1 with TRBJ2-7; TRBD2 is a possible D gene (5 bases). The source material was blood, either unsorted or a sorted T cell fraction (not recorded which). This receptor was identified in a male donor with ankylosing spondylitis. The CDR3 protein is CSVASGWRFYEQYF. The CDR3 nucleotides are TGCAGCGTTGCCTCGGGATGGAGATTCTACGAGCAGTACTTC.